These 26 T cell receptor beta chains were sequenced from one sample in a study of blood T cells in healthy people across ages. Primed by a sample-barcoded 5' primer and a J-beta primer mix, a second PCR proceeded for 7 to 11 cycles. A single record per CDR3 protein comes from TCRdb applying MiXCR to the 5' RACE reads. The table includes over a million distinct CDR3 sequences, 45% to 70% detected once. Sample: blood. These receptors all stem from a man between 18 and 35 years old in good health.

The chain employs TRBV6-2 or TRBV6-3 and TRBJ2-5; 7 nucleotides agree with TRBD2. Germline-derived CDR1 and CDR2 are MNHEY and SVGEGT. Trimming took 8 bases from V and 2 from J; bases not matched to a gene: 11. This CDR3 spans 15 amino acids. CDR3 bases: TGTGCCAGCGGTGGGCTAGCGGATCGTCAAGAGACCCAGTACTTC. Its translation is CASGGLADRQETQYF.

The gene calls are TRBV10-3 and TRBJ1-1; a possible D gene is TRBD1 (6 bases). CDR1 and CDR2 from the germline V gene are ENHRY and SYGVKD. V dropped 4 bases and J dropped 3 bases, with 12 bases sitting between them. The CDR3 sequence is 14 residues long. The CDR3 DNA follows: TGTGCCATCAGTGGCCGGGGGCCGGACACTGAAGCTTTCTTT. Its protein product is CAISGRGPDTEAFF.

CDR3 loop: CASSQPGQRTYGYTF. CDR3 DNA sequence: TGCGCCAGCAGCCAACCGGGACAGAGAACCTATGGCTACACCTTC. The chain employs TRBV4-1 and TRBJ1-2; 7 bases are shared with TRBD1. Germline lookup yields CDR1 MGHRA and CDR2 YSYEKL. V shed 2 bases, J shed 4 bases, and the junction held 7 bases outside the gene matches. The CDR3 runs to 15 residues.

At least ten counts were recorded for this clonotype. This chain uses TRBV5-1 with TRBJ2-1; D is possibly TRBD1 (6 bases). The CDR3 is made up of 14 amino acids. Germline V gene lookup returns CDR1 SGHRS and CDR2 YFSETQ. Trimming left V 5 bases short and J 4 bases short, with 13 bases between. The CDR3, as DNA: TGCGCCAGCAGTCGTGTCCAGGGGTACAATGAGCAGTTCTTC. Translation gives CASSRVQGYNEQFF.

The J gene is TRBJ2-2, the V gene TRBV5-4; D gene uncertain. There are 12 residues in the CDR3. Germline lookup yields CDR1 SGHNT and CDR2 YYREEE (reference sequence). Deletions cut 6 bases from V and 7 bases from J, with 10 bases between. CDR3 amino acids: CASTFHSGELFF. CDR3 in DNA: TGTGCCAGCACCTTTCATAGCGGGGAGCTGTTTTTT.

On this clonotype itself: At one of its ends the junction is not consistent with the germline gene, which may arise from a read error. This chain joins TRBV5-1 and TRBJ2-3, with a tentative D call TRBD2 (6 bases). The CDR3 length is 14 residues. CDR1 and CDR2 from the germline V gene are SGHRS and YFSETQ. CDR3 nucleotide sequence: TGTGCCAGCAGCCAAATAGCGGGCACAGATACGCAGTATTTT. Translation gives CASSQIAGTDTQYF.

DNA of the CDR3: TGCGCCAGCAGCCAAGATCAGCTCAGTTACAATGAGCAGTTCTTC. It specifies CASSQDQLSYNEQFF. This chain links TRBV4-3 with TRBJ2-1; D not resolved. Trimming removed 0 bases at V and 4 bases at J, with 10 bases between. CDR1 is LGHNA and CDR2 is YSLEER in the germline V gene. The CDR3 has 15 amino acids.

This chain connects TRBV27 to TRBJ2-1, with a tentative D call TRBD2 (5 bases). The V end lost 5 bases, the J end lost 9 bases, and 17 bases lay between the germline ends. Germline-derived CDR1 and CDR2 are MNHEY and SMNVEV (reference sequence). This CDR3 contains 14 residues. In nucleotides, the CDR3 is TGTGCCAGCAGTCCCGCTAGCTCCCTAGGTGAGCAGTTCTTC. Protein product: CASSPASSLGEQFF.

This clonotype was counted only a few times. The genes are TRBV6-5 and TRBJ2-7; 11 bases are shared with TRBD2. The CDR3 is 19 residues long. The V segment lost 2 bases and the J segment 3 bases; nucleotides outside the gene matches: 15. CDR1 and CDR2 (germline): MNHEY, SVGAGI. For the CDR3, the DNA is TGTGCCAGCAGTTACAACCCCAGTAGCGGGGGGGCCAAAGGCTACGAGCAGTACTTC. Its translation: CASSYNPSSGGAKGYEQYF.

This sequence joins TRBV6-4 and TRBJ1-6; a weak D match, TRBD1 (5 bases). Germline V gene data show CDR1 as MRHNA and CDR2 as SNTAGT. V lost 3 bases to trimming and J lost 6 bases, with 15 bases between them. The CDR3 contains 16 residues. In DNA form, the CDR3 reads TGTGCCAGCAGTGAAGGGCAGGGTACGGGTAATTCACCCCTCCACTTT. This encodes CASSEGQGTGNSPLHF.

The V and J genes are TRBV18 and TRBJ2-1; TRBD1 or TRBD2 may be the D gene (6 bases each). CDR1 and CDR2 (germline): KGHSH, LQKENI. This CDR3 is 14 amino acids long. V lost 4 bases and J 6 bases, leaving 13 bases between the germline ends. The CDR3 reads CASSQGGIGNEQFF. The CDR3, as DNA: TGTGCCAGCTCACAGGGGGGCATCGGCAATGAGCAGTTCTTC.

This rearrangement joins TRBV5-1 to TRBJ1-2; 7 bases line up with TRBD1. Germline V gene sequence: CDR1 SGHRS, CDR2 YFSETQ. Losses at the gene ends were 6 bases for V and 6 bases for J; bases not matched to a gene: 11. This CDR3 is built from 14 residues. CDR3 loop: CASTPGGDYHGYTF. The CDR3 DNA is TGCGCCAGCACCCCAGGGGGAGATTACCATGGCTACACCTTC.

The V gene is TRBV11-2, the J gene TRBJ2-1; tentative D call: TRBD2 (7 bases). Germline assignment: CDR1 SGHAT and CDR2 FQNNGV. V was clipped by 4 bases and J by 9 bases, with 19 bases between them. The CDR3 runs to 15 residues. The CDR3 coding sequence is TGTGCCAGCAGCTCCTTTCCCGCAGGGGAGGGTGAGCAGTTCTTC. Its protein product is CASSSFPAGEGEQFF.

A note on this clonotype: One junction end does not reproduce the germline sequence, and a read error may be involved. This rearrangement joins TRBV6-5 to TRBJ1-1; 12 bases align to TRBD1. The CDR3 covers 14 residues. Germline V gene lookup returns CDR1 MNHEY and CDR2 SVGAGI. This CDR3 is CASSLGQGATEASF. CDR3 nucleotides: TGTGCCAGCAGTCTGGGACAGGGGGCGACTGAAGCTTCCTTT.

The chain couples TRBV15 to TRBJ2-1; 8 positions agree with TRBD2. This CDR3 spans 18 amino acids. CDR1 and CDR2 from the germline V gene are LNHNV and YYDKDF (reference sequence). After removal of 5 bases from V and 5 bases from J, the junction contained 17 bases not matched to a gene. The CDR3 nucleotides are TGTGCCACCAGCGGCCGGTGGTCACTAGCGGACCGCCACAATGAGCAGTTCTTC. This sequence encodes CATSGRWSLADRHNEQFF.

This chain uses TRBV7-2 with TRBJ2-5, with 7 bases fitting TRBD1. CDR1 and CDR2 (germline): SGHTA, FQGNSA. The CDR3 runs 16 residues. V lost 5 bases to trimming and J lost 1 base; unmatched junction nucleotides: 10. The CDR3 nucleotides are TGTGCCAGCAGCCCACCGGGACAGATATTCCAAGAGACCCAGTACTTC. Translated: CASSPPGQIFQETQYF. Looking up the rest from reference TRBV7-2 and TRBJ2-5 gives the full variable domain: GAGVSQSPSNKVTEKGKDVELRCDPISGHTALYWYRQSLGQGLEFLIYFQGNSAPDKSGLPSDRFSAERTGGSVSTLTIQRTQQEDSAVYLCASSPPGQIFQETQYFGPGTRLLVL.

About this clonotype: A read error may account for a junction end that differs from germline. J is TRBJ2-7 and V is TRBV27, with a weak D call TRBD2 (5 bases). CDR3 length: 13 amino acids. CDR1 and CDR2 (germline): MNHEY, SMNVEV (reference sequence). CDR3 loop: CASSEVNSYEQYF. CDR3 DNA sequence: TGCGCCAGTAGCGAAGTGAACTCCTACGAGCAGTACTTC.

The chain uses TRBV20-1 and TRBJ1-3; D is unclear. The CDR3 runs 13 residues. Germline V gives CDR1 DFQATT, CDR2 SNEGSKA (reference sequence). V was pared by 1 base and J by 4 bases, with 8 bases between. The CDR3: CSARATPGNTIYF. CDR3 coding DNA: TGCAGTGCTAGAGCCACCCCCGGAAACACCATATATTTT.

The chain combines TRBV29-1 with TRBJ2-7; D ambiguous. The CDR3 has 12 amino acids. The V end was cut by 4 bases, the J end by 3 bases, with 10 bases between. Germline assignment: CDR1 SQVTM and CDR2 ANQGSEA. CDR3 region: CSVGDNRYEQYF. CDR3 DNA: TGCAGCGTTGGAGACAACCGCTACGAGCAGTACTTC.

This clonotype was seen a handful of times. This chain connects TRBV29-1 to TRBJ2-3; perhaps TRBD2 as D (6 bases). The V and J ends lost 1 base and 10 bases respectively, with 9 bases between them. CDR3 length equals 11 residues. CDR1 and CDR2 (germline): SQVTM, ANQGSEA. In nucleotides, the CDR3 is TGCAGCGTTGAAGCGGAGGGAGCGCAGTATTTT. Translation gives CSVEAEGAQYF.

This clonotype appeared a few times. The chain has TRBV2 and TRBJ2-3; 9 nucleotides agree with TRBD2. Looked up from germline, CDR1 is SNHLY and CDR2 is FYNNEI. Losses at the gene ends were 4 bases for V and 3 bases for J; bases not matched to a gene: 5. This CDR3 has 15 residues. The CDR3 is CASSVAGARTDTQYF. The CDR3 DNA reads as TGTGCCAGCAGTGTAGCGGGGGCGAGGACAGATACGCAGTATTTT.

The J gene is TRBJ2-2, the V gene TRBV7-2; D perhaps matches TRBD2 (7 bases). CDR3 length: 15 amino acids. V dropped 7 bases and J dropped 4 bases, with 16 bases sitting between them. The V gene's germline CDR1 is SGHTA and CDR2 FQGNSA. CDR3 DNA: TGTGCCAGCACCTCCCTCGGGGGGCGCACCGGGGAGCTGTTTTTT. This gives the protein CASTSLGGRTGELFF. The entire variable domain, with the rest obtained from reference TRBV7-2 and TRBJ2-2, is as follows: GAGVSQSPSNKVTEKGKDVELRCDPISGHTALYWYRQSLGQGLEFLIYFQGNSAPDKSGLPSDRFSAERTGGSVSTLTIQRTQQEDSAVYLCASTSLGGRTGELFFGEGSRLTVL.

This sequence joins TRBV28 and TRBJ2-4, with D perhaps TRBD1 (6 bases). The germline V and J ends were trimmed by 5 bases and 3 bases, with 14 bases remaining between them. The V gene's germline CDR1 is MDHEN and CDR2 SYDVKM. This CDR3 has 15 residues. The CDR3 sequence: CASSAPGTRKNIQYF. For the CDR3, the DNA is TGTGCCAGCAGTGCACCCGGGACACGCAAAAACATTCAGTACTTC.

The rearrangement uses TRBV7-9 and TRBJ2-2; no firm D call. The germline V gene has CDR1 SEHNR and CDR2 FQNEAQ (reference sequence). Trimming took 1 base from V and 6 from J, leaving 6 bases between them. This CDR3 has 13 amino acids. The chain's CDR3 is CASSLDEAGELFF. DNA of the CDR3: TGTGCCAGCAGCTTAGACGAGGCCGGGGAGCTGTTTTTT. The full variable domain, in which reference TRBV7-9 and TRBJ2-2 provide the parts outside the CDR3, is DTGVSQNPRHKITKRGQNVTFRCDPISEHNRLYWYRQTLGQGPEFLTYFQNEAQLEKSRLLSDRFSAERPKGSFSTLEIQRTEQGDSAMYLCASSLDEAGELFFGEGSRLTVL.

This clonotype showed up just a few times. The rearrangement links TRBV16 to TRBJ1-1; weak D call: TRBD1 (5 bases). Germline loops: CDR1 KGHSY, CDR2 FQNENV. The CDR3 contains 17 residues. V was cut by 0 bases and J by 0 bases, with 14 bases left in between. This CDR3 is CASSQSLVGAMNTEAFF. For the CDR3, the DNA is TGTGCCAGCAGCCAATCTTTAGTCGGGGCGATGAACACTGAAGCTTTCTTT.

The chain employs TRBV9 and TRBJ2-4; 11 bases fit TRBD2. CDR3 size: 15 residues. Per the germline V gene, CDR1 is SGDLS and CDR2 is YYNGEE. The V and J ends lost 0 bases and 9 bases, in that order; junction bases with no gene match: 5. The CDR3 coding sequence is TGTGCCAGCAGCGTAGAACTAGCGGGAGTGGCCATTCAGTACTTC. Translated, it gives CASSVELAGVAIQYF.